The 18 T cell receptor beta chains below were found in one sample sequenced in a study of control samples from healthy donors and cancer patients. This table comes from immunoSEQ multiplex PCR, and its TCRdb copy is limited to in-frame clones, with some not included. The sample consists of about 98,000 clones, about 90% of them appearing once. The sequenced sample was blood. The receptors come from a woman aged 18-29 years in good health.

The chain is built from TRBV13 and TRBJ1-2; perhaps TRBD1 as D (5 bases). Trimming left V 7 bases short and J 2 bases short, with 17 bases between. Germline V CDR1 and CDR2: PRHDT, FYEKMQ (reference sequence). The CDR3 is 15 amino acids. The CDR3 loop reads CASTPGRGSNYGYTF. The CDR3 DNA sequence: TGTGCCAGCACTCCAGGGAGAGGGTCCAACTATGGCTACACCTTC.

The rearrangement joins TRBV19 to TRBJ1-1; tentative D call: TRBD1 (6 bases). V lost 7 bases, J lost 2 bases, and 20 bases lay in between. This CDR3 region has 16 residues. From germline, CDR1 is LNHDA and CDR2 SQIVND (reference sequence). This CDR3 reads CASTPKGGHANTEAFF. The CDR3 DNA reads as TGTGCCAGTACCCCCAAGGGGGGACACGCTAACACTGAAGCTTTCTTT.

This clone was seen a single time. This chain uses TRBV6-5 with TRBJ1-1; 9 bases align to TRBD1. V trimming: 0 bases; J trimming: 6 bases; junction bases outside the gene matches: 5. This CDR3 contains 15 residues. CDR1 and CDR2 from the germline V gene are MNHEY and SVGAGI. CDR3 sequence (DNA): TGTGCCAGCAGTTACTCGATGGACAGGGGCCCTGAAGCTTTCTTT. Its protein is CASSYSMDRGPEAFF.

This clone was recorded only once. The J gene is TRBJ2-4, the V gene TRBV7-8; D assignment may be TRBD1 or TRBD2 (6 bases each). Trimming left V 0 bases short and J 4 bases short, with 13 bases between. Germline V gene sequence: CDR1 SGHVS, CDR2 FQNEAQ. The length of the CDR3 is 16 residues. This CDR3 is CASSLAWAGTKNIQYF. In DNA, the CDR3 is TGTGCCAGCAGCTTAGCGTGGGCGGGGACAAAAAACATTCAGTACTTC.

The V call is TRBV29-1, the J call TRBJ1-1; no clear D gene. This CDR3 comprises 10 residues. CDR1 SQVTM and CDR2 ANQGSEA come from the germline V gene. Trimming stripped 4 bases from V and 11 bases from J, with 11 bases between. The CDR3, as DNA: TGCAGCGTTGGAGATAGAAAGGCTTTCTTT. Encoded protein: CSVGDRKAFF. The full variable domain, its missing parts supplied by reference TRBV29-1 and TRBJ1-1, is SAVISQKPSRDICQRGTSLTIQCQVDSQVTMMFWYRQQPGQSLTLIATANQGSEATYESGFVIDKFPISRPNLTFSTLTVSNMSPEDSSIYLCSVGDRKAFFGQGTRLTVV.

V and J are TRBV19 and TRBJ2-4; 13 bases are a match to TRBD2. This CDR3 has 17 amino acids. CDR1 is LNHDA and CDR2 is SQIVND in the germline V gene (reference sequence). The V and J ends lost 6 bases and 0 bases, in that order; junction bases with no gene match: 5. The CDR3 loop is CASRGTSGTLAKNIQYF. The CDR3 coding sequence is TGTGCCAGTAGGGGGACTAGCGGGACCTTAGCCAAAAACATTCAGTACTTC.

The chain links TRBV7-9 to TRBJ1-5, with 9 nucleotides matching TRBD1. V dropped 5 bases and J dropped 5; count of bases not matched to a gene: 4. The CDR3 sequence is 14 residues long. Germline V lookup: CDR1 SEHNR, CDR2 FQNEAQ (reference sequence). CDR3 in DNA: TGTGCCAGCAGCCCCGGACAGGGGTATCAGCCCCAGCATTTT. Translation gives CASSPGQGYQPQHF.

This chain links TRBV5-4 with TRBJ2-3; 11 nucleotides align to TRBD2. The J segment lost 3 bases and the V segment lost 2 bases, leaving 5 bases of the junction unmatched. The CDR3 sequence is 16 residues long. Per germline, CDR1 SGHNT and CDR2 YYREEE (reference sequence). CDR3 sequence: CASSLTSGSRTDTQYF. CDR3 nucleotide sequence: TGTGCCAGCAGCTTAACTAGCGGGAGTCGGACAGATACGCAGTATTTT. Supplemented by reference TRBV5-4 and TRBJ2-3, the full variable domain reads ETGVTQSPTHLIKTRGQQVTLRCSSQSGHNTVSWYQQALGQGPQFIFQYYREEENGRGNFPPRFSGLQFPNYSSELNVNALELDDSALYLCASSLTSGSRTDTQYFGPGTRLTVL.

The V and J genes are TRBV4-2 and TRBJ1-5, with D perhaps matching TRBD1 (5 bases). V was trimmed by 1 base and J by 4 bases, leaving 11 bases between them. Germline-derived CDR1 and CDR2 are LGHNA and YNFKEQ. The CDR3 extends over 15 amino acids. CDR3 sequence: CASSQGGTENQPQHF. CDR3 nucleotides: TGTGCCAGCAGCCAAGGCGGGACCGAGAATCAGCCCCAGCATTTT.

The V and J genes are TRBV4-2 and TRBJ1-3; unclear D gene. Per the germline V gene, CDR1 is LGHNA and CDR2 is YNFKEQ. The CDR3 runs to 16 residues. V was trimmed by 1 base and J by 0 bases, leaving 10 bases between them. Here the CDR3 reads CASSQGSFFSGNTIYF. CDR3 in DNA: TGTGCCAGCAGCCAAGGTTCGTTTTTCTCTGGAAACACCATATATTTT.

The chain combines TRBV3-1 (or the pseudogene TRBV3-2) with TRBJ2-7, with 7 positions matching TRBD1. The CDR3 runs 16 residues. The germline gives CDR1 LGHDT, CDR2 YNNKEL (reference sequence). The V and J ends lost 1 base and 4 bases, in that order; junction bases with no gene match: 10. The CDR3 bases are TGTGCCAGCAGCCAAGGGTCCGAGACAGGGCGATACGAGCAGTACTTC. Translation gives CASSQGSETGRYEQYF.

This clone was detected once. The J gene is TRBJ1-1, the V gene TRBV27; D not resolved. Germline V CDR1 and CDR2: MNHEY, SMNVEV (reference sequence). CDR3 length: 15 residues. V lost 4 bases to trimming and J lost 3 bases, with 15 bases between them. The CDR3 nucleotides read TGTGCCAGCAGTTCCCGTCGGCCCTCTGACACTGAAGCTTTCTTT. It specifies CASSSRRPSDTEAFF.

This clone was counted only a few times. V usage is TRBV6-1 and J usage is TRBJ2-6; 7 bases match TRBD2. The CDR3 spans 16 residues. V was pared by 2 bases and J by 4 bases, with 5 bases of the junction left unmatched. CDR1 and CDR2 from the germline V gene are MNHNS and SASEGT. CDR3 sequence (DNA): TGTGCCAGCAGTGAATTCGGGGGGTCCGGGGCCAACGTCCTGACTTTC. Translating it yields CASSEFGGSGANVLTF.

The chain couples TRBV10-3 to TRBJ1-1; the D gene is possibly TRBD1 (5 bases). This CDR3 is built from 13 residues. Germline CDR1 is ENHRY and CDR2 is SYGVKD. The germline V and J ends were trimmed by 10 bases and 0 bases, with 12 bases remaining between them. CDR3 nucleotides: TGTGCCACGACGGGACGGATGAACACTGAAGCTTTCTTT. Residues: CATTGRMNTEAFF.

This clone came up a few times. The CDR3 DNA reads TGTGCCAGCAGCCAAGTCCTTAGCGGGAGATACGAGCAGTACTTC. Protein sequence: CASSQVLSGRYEQYF. This sequence joins TRBV4-2 and TRBJ2-7; TRBD2 matches 9 bases. Per the germline V gene, CDR1 is LGHNA and CDR2 is YNFKEQ. After removal of 1 base from V and 4 bases from J, the junction contained 5 bases not matched to a gene. The CDR3 spans 15 residues.

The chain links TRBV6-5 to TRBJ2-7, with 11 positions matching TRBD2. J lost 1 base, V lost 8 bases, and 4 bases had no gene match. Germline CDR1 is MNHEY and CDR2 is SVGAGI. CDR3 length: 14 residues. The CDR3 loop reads CASASSGGSYEQYF. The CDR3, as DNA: TGTGCCAGCGCCTCTAGCGGGGGGTCCTACGAGCAGTACTTC.

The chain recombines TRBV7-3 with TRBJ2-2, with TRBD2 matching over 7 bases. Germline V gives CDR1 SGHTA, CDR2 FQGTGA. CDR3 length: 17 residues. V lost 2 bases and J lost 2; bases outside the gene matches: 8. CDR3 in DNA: TGTGCCAGCAGCTTAGTCGGCCTAGCGGATAACACCGGGGAGCTGTTTTTT. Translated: CASSLVGLADNTGELFF.

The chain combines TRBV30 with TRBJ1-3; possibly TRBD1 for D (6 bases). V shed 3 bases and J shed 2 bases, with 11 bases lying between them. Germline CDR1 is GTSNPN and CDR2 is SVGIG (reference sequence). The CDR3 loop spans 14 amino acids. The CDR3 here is CAWRPGAAGNTIYF. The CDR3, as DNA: TGTGCCTGGAGACCAGGGGCCGCTGGAAACACCATATATTTT.